A single sample is the source of the 31 T cell receptor beta chains below, sequenced in a study of cytomegalovirus exposure and HLA in healthy donors. PCR was performed using 60 Vbeta and 13 Jbeta primers. The data were produced by immunoSEQ multiplex PCR, yet TCRdb's version contains in-frame clones alone and is incomplete. The top ten clones hold 1.8% of a sample with 140,000 to 150,000 clones, approximately 80% of them seen once. Sequencing used PBMCs. The receptors derive from a man aged 35 to 55 in good health and CMV-seronegative.

This clone was detected a few times. The V and J genes are TRBV5-1 and TRBJ2-7; TRBD1 matches 7 bases. J lost 2 bases, V lost 1 base, and 3 bases had no gene match. The CDR3 is 14 residues long. Germline lookup yields CDR1 SGHRS and CDR2 YFSETQ. CDR3 residues: CASSLKTGTYEQYF. CDR3 nucleotide sequence: TGCGCCAGCAGCTTGAAGACAGGGACCTACGAGCAGTACTTC.

The chain couples TRBV15 to TRBJ1-2, with 7 bases lining up with TRBD1. There are 14 residues in the CDR3. Germline CDR1 LNHNV, CDR2 YYDKDF (reference sequence). V shed 2 bases, J shed 4 bases, and the junction held 4 bases outside the gene matches. CDR3 bases: TGTGCCACCAGCAGACGGGACAGAGTCTATGGCTACACCTTC. It encodes CATSRRDRVYGYTF.

J is TRBJ2-3 and V is TRBV6-5; D gene ambiguous. The CDR3 is 13 residues long. CDR1 is MNHEY and CDR2 is SVGAGI in the germline V gene. Trimming took off 6 bases at V and 1 base at J, with 8 bases between the two ends. The CDR3 here is CASRMSGTDTQYF. The DNA of the CDR3 is TGTGCCAGCAGGATGTCAGGCACAGATACGCAGTATTTT.

As regards this clone: One junction end disagrees with the germline gene, perhaps due to a read error. The J gene is TRBJ2-7, the V gene TRBV7-2, with 9 bases lining up with TRBD2. The CDR3 is made up of 18 amino acids. Looked up from germline, CDR1 is SGHTA and CDR2 is FQGNSA. CDR3 coding DNA: TGTGTCAGCAGCTTAAGTACAGCGGGGGGCCGACAGGATTACGAGCAGTACTTC. Protein product: CVSSLSTAGGRQDYEQYF.

V usage is TRBV5-6 and J usage is TRBJ2-1; TRBD2 matches 15 bases. From germline, CDR1 is SGHDT and CDR2 YYEEEE. V shed 3 bases and J 6 bases; nucleotides not matched to a gene: 4. CDR3 size: 16 residues. The CDR3 loop is CASSSQGLAGGNEQFF. The CDR3 nucleotides are TGTGCCAGCAGCTCCCAGGGACTAGCGGGAGGCAATGAGCAGTTCTTC.

V and J are TRBV5-1 and TRBJ1-4, with D perhaps TRBD1 (5 bases). The CDR3 runs 14 residues. V was clipped by 3 bases and J by 8 bases, with 14 bases between them. In germline, CDR1 is SGHRS, CDR2 YFSETQ. Written as DNA, the CDR3 is TGCGCCAGCAGCTCCCGGGGGGTAGAAGAAAAACTGTTTTTT. This translates into CASSSRGVEEKLFF.

V is TRBV9 and J is TRBJ2-3; 8 nucleotides align to TRBD1. The CDR3 sequence is 15 residues long. The V gene's germline CDR1 is SGDLS and CDR2 YYNGEE. Trimming took 2 bases from V and 0 from J; bases not matched to a gene: 2. CDR3 coding DNA: TGTGCCAGCAGCGTGAACAGGGGGAGCACAGATACGCAGTATTTT. This gives the protein CASSVNRGSTDTQYF.

The sample holds a few counts of this clone. This chain joins TRBV5-1 and TRBJ2-7, with TRBD2 matching over 11 bases. V shed 4 bases, J shed 6 bases, and the junction held 12 bases outside the gene matches. CDR3 length: 16 residues. Germline V gives CDR1 SGHRS, CDR2 YFSETQ. Written as DNA, the CDR3 is TGCGCCAGCAGCATCATTCTAGCGGGAGGATCCGGCGAGCAGTACTTC. Translating gives CASSIILAGGSGEQYF.

The chain is built from TRBV23-1 and TRBJ2-1; the match to TRBD2 covers 12 bases. TRBV23-1 is an ORF; its function is uncertain. This CDR3 region has 17 residues. The J segment lost 0 bases and the V segment lost 5 bases, leaving 5 bases of the junction unmatched. The CDR3 bases are TGCGCCAGCAGTTATGGACTAGCGGGGAGCTCCTACAATGAGCAGTTCTTC. It codes for CASSYGLAGSSYNEQFF.

The J gene is TRBJ2-1, the V gene TRBV6-5; 9 nucleotides line up with TRBD1. From germline, CDR1 is MNHEY and CDR2 SVGAGI. Germline trimming cut 6 bases from V and 6 bases from J; bases unmatched to any gene: 6. This CDR3 comprises 14 residues. The CDR3 nucleotides read TGTGCCAGCAGCACAGGGGGCCTACCCAATGAGCAGTTCTTC. This codes for CASSTGGLPNEQFF.

The chain joins TRBV6-6 to TRBJ2-7; 7 bases line up with TRBD1. The CDR3 spans 16 residues. J lost 2 bases, V lost 0 bases, and 7 bases had no gene match. Germline V gene sequence: CDR1 MNHNY, CDR2 SVGAGI (reference sequence). CDR3 loop: CASSYSGRGSAYEQYF. The CDR3 DNA follows: TGTGCCAGCAGTTACTCAGGCAGGGGGTCCGCCTACGAGCAGTACTTC.

The V call is TRBV7-2, the J call TRBJ2-7; D unclear. This CDR3 has 13 amino acids. Germline CDR1 is SGHTA and CDR2 is FQGNSA. V was cut by 0 bases and J by 3 bases, with 6 bases left in between. The CDR3 DNA sequence: TGTGCCAGCAGCTTAGCTATCCGCTACGAGCAGTACTTC. Translating it yields CASSLAIRYEQYF. Full variable domain (missing parts from reference TRBV7-2 and TRBJ2-7): GAGVSQSPSNKVTEKGKDVELRCDPISGHTALYWYRQSLGQGLEFLIYFQGNSAPDKSGLPSDRFSAERTGGSVSTLTIQRTQQEDSAVYLCASSLAIRYEQYFGPGTRLTVT.

The chain is built from TRBV7-9 and TRBJ2-7, with TRBD1 identical over 10 bases. The germline CDR1 and CDR2 sequences are SEHNR and FQNEAQ (reference sequence). Trimming removed 4 bases from V and 6 bases from J; junction bases left unmatched: 3. This CDR3 comprises 13 residues. The CDR3 region has the DNA TGTGCCAGCAGCTACGGACAGGGGGTCGAGCAGTACTTC. It codes for CASSYGQGVEQYF.

The J gene is TRBJ1-1, the V gene TRBV14, with TRBD1 matching over 9 bases. Germline V CDR1 and CDR2: SGHDN, FVKESK. This CDR3 is 15 amino acids long. With V trimmed by 3 bases and J by 0 bases, 2 bases remained unmatched. The CDR3 sequence is CASSHGTGMNTEAFF. CDR3 in DNA: TGTGCCAGCAGCCATGGGACAGGGATGAACACTGAAGCTTTCTTT.

The V gene is TRBV28, the J gene TRBJ2-7; the D gene is possibly TRBD1 (6 bases). This CDR3 spans 15 amino acids. Per the germline V gene, CDR1 is MDHEN and CDR2 is SYDVKM. V gave up 6 bases and J gave up 2 bases, with 17 bases separating them. The CDR3 region has the DNA TGTGCCAGCAGCTCGATCTGGGCAGGGGCCTACGAGCAGTACTTC. Its protein product is CASSSIWAGAYEQYF.

This clone was counted a single time. The V and J genes are TRBV7-2 and TRBJ1-6, with TRBD1 as a possible D gene (6 bases). From germline, CDR1 is SGHTA and CDR2 FQGNSA. There are 14 residues in the CDR3. The V gene lost 5 bases and the J gene lost 5 bases, with 10 bases spanning the gap. In nucleotides, the CDR3 is TGTGCCAGCAGCGGGACATTTAATAATTCACCCCTCCACTTT. Its protein product is CASSGTFNNSPLHF.

The rearrangement links TRBV6-1 to TRBJ2-1, with a weak D call TRBD1 (6 bases). CDR3 length: 15 residues. The germline V and J ends were trimmed by 2 bases and 7 bases, with 15 bases remaining between them. Germline V gene lookup returns CDR1 MNHNS and CDR2 SASEGT. CDR3 sequence reads: CASSEKNRDRNEQFF. The CDR3 DNA is TGTGCCAGCAGTGAAAAAAACAGGGATCGGAATGAGCAGTTCTTC.

The chain recombines TRBV19 with TRBJ2-3, with 8 bases matching TRBD1. CDR3 length: 15 residues. Germline values: CDR1 LNHDA, CDR2 SQIVND (reference sequence). The trim removed 7 bases at V and 6 bases at J, leaving 12 bases unmatched. CDR3 residues: CASTAKDRGRDTQYF. CDR3 in DNA: TGTGCCAGTACCGCAAAAGACAGGGGTCGGGATACGCAGTATTTT.

This chain joins TRBV10-3 and TRBJ2-2; maybe TRBD1 (6 bases). V lost 3 bases to trimming and J lost 0 bases, with 11 bases between them. Germline assignment: CDR1 ENHRY and CDR2 SYGVKD. The CDR3 covers 16 residues. CDR3 sequence: CAISEEDRANTGELFF. CDR3 nucleotides: TGTGCCATCAGTGAAGAGGACAGAGCGAACACCGGGGAGCTGTTTTTT.

The J gene is TRBJ2-2, the V gene TRBV9, with D perhaps TRBD2 (5 bases). V was pared by 3 bases and J by 6 bases, with 12 bases between. Germline V lookup: CDR1 SGDLS, CDR2 YYNGEE. The length of the CDR3 is 14 residues. The CDR3 DNA reads as TGTGCCAGCAGCGGGACTCCGGACGCCGGGGAGCTGTTTTTT. Translated: CASSGTPDAGELFF.

This chain joins TRBV5-1 and TRBJ1-4; possibly TRBD1 for D (5 bases). With 0 bases removed from V and 3 bases from J, the gap between germline ends came to 12 bases. The CDR3 spans 16 residues. CDR1 and CDR2 from the germline V gene are SGHRS and YFSETQ. CDR3 sequence reads: CASSLAPREANEKLFF. CDR3 nucleotide sequence: TGCGCCAGCAGCTTGGCCCCCAGGGAGGCTAATGAAAAACTGTTTTTT.

The CDR3 DNA reads as TGCGCCAGCAGCCAAGCCTCCCAGGACAATCAGCCCCAGCATTTT. This translates into CASSQASQDNQPQHF. The chain links TRBV4-1 to TRBJ1-5; D is undetermined. Germline loops: CDR1 MGHRA, CDR2 YSYEKL. The CDR3 extends over 15 amino acids. The V end was cut by 1 base, the J end by 3 bases, with 10 bases between.

The chain carries TRBV5-1 and TRBJ1-4, with D maybe TRBD1 (6 bases). Trimming stripped 0 bases from V and 3 bases from J, with 12 bases between. The germline V gene has CDR1 SGHRS and CDR2 YFSETQ. This CDR3 comprises 16 residues. The CDR3 nucleotides are TGCGCCAGCAGCTTGGACAGGGCCCACCCTAATGAAAAACTGTTTTTT. Encoded protein: CASSLDRAHPNEKLFF.

The chain is built from TRBV10-3 and TRBJ2-2; D possibly corresponds to TRBD2 (7 bases). The CDR3 contains 15 residues. V lost 2 bases and J lost 5, with 12 bases in between. Germline V lookup: CDR1 ENHRY, CDR2 SYGVKD. The CDR3 spells CAISEGGGRTGELFF. DNA of the CDR3: TGTGCCATCAGTGAGGGGGGGGGCCGGACCGGGGAGCTGTTTTTT.

The chain recombines TRBV4-2 with TRBJ1-4; 7 nucleotides match TRBD1. Germline V lookup: CDR1 LGHNA, CDR2 YNFKEQ. V shed 0 bases, J shed 4 bases, and the junction held 14 bases outside the gene matches. The CDR3 spans 19 residues. CDR3 bases: TGTGCCAGCAGCCAAGAATGGTCGGGGCAGGGGGTCTTTAATGAAAAACTGTTTTTT. This translates into CASSQEWSGQGVFNEKLFF.

J is TRBJ2-1 and V is TRBV5-4, with 7 nucleotides matching TRBD2. J lost 3 bases, V lost 1 base, and 4 bases had no gene match. Germline V gives CDR1 SGHNT, CDR2 YYREEE (reference sequence). CDR3 length: 15 residues. The CDR3 region has the DNA TGTGCCAGCAGCTTGCAGCGGGGAGGCTACAATGAGCAGTTCTTC. Translation gives CASSLQRGGYNEQFF.

This clone was seen more than once but under ten times. The V gene is TRBV11-2, the J gene TRBJ2-7, with 8 bases lining up with TRBD1. Germline lookup yields CDR1 SGHAT and CDR2 FQNNGV. This CDR3 is built from 15 residues. Trimming at V came to 2 bases and at J to 5 bases, leaving 8 bases not matched to a gene. The CDR3 reads CASSLNGQGIHEQYF. The CDR3 bases are TGTGCCAGCAGCTTAAACGGACAGGGAATTCACGAGCAGTACTTC. Supplemented by reference TRBV11-2 and TRBJ2-7, the full variable domain reads EAGVAQSPRYKIIEKRQSVAFWCNPISGHATLYWYQQILGQGPKLLIQFQNNGVVDDSQLPKDRFSAERLKGVDSTLKIQPAKLEDSAVYLCASSLNGQGIHEQYFGPGTRLTVT.

The chain employs TRBV5-6 and TRBJ2-5; tentatively, D is TRBD2 (6 bases). This CDR3 spans 16 amino acids. Per germline, CDR1 SGHDT and CDR2 YYEEEE. The V end lost 1 base, the J end lost 4 bases, and 17 bases lay between the germline ends. This CDR3 is CASSLKLGGVGETQYF. The CDR3, as DNA: TGTGCCAGCAGCTTGAAACTCGGGGGAGTCGGAGAGACCCAGTACTTC. Together with reference TRBV5-6 and TRBJ2-5, the CDR3 gives the full variable domain: DAGVTQSPTHLIKTRGQQVTLRCSPKSGHDTVSWYQQALGQGPQFIFQYYEEEERQRGNFPDRFSGHQFPNYSSELNVNALLLGDSALYLCASSLKLGGVGETQYFGPGTRLLVL.

This clone was picked up a small number of times. J is TRBJ2-2 and V is TRBV5-5; 13 nucleotides align to TRBD2. Germline V gene lookup returns CDR1 SGHKS and CDR2 YYEKEE (reference sequence). Trimming took 2 bases from V and 10 from J; bases not matched to a gene: 11. CDR3 length: 17 amino acids. The CDR3 reads CASSFLKTGTSGTELFF. In DNA, the CDR3 is TGTGCCAGCAGCTTCCTAAAGACCGGGACTAGCGGGACGGAGCTGTTTTTT.

The chain has TRBV29-1 and TRBJ2-7; 8 bases match TRBD2. V was pared by 2 bases and J by 2 bases, with 8 bases of the junction left unmatched. Germline values: CDR1 SQVTM, CDR2 ANQGSEA. The length of the CDR3 is 15 residues. CDR3 nucleotide sequence: TGCAGCGTTGAACTGGCGGGGGGCCACCCCTACGAGCAGTACTTC. It specifies CSVELAGGHPYEQYF.

The V and J genes are TRBV9 and TRBJ1-1, with 12 bases matching TRBD1. The CDR3 is 15 amino acids. In germline, CDR1 is SGDLS, CDR2 YYNGEE. Germline trimming cut 3 bases from V and 6 bases from J; bases unmatched to any gene: 6. In DNA form, the CDR3 reads TGTGCCAGCAGCGCCTCCGGGACAGGGGGCTCTGAAGCTTTCTTT. Protein sequence: CASSASGTGGSEAFF. Full variable domain (outside the CDR3, taken from reference TRBV9 and TRBJ1-1): DSGVTQTPKHLITATGQRVTLRCSPRSGDLSVYWYQQSLDQGLQFLIQYYNGEERAKGNILERFSAQQFPDLHSELNLSSLELGDSALYFCASSASGTGGSEAFFGQGTRLTVV.